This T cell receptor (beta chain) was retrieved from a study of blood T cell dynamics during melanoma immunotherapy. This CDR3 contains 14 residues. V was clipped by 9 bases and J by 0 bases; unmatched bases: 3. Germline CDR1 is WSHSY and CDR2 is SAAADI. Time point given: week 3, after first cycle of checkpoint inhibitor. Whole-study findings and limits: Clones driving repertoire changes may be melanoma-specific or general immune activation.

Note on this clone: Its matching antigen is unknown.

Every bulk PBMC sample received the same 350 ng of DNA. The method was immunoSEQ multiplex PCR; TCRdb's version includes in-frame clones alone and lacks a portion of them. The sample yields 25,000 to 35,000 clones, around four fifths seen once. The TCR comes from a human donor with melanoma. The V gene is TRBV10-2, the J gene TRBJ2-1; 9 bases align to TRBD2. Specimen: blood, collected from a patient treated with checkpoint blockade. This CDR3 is CARGGGDSYNEQFF. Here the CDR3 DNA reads TGCGCCAGGGGCGGGGGGGACTCCTACAATGAGCAGTTCTTC.